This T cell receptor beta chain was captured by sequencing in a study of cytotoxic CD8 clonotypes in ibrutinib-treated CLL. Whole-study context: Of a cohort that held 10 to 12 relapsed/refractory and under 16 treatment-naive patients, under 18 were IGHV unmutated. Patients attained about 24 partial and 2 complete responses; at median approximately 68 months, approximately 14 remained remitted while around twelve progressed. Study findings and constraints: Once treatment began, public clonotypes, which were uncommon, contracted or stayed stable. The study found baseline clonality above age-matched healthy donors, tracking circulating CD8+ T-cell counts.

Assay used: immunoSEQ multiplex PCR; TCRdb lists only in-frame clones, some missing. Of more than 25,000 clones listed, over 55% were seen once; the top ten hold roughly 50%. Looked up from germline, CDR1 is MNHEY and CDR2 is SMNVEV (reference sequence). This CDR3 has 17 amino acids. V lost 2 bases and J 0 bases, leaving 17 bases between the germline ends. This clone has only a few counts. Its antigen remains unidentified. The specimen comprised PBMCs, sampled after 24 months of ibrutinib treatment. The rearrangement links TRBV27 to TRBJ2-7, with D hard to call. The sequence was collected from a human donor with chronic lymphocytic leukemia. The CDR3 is CASSLVVPLRNSYEQYF. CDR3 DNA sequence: TGTGCCAGCAGTTTAGTGGTCCCCCTTAGGAACTCCTACGAGCAGTACTTC.